This T cell receptor (beta chain) comes out of a study of T cell responses to AZD1222 COVID-19 vaccine. Study-wide findings and caveats: Among AZD1222 vaccinees, only six or seven were seropositive at baseline.

In the case of this clone: Its antigen is not identified.

Clones were read by immunoSEQ multiplex PCR, and TCRdb kept only the in-frame ones, dropping some. Seen here are some 140,000 clones, 85% to 90% observed once, and the top ten hold 4.5% to 6.5%. This clonotype was obtained from an adult in good health. Sequenced material: peripheral blood, taken on day 0 of AZD1222 vaccination.

CDR3 protein: CASRIGANTGELFF. DNA for the CDR3: TGTGCCAGCAGGATAGGGGCGAACACCGGGGAGCTGTTTTTT. The chain uses TRBV2 and TRBJ2-2; D possibly corresponds to TRBD1 (5 bases). Germline V gene lookup returns CDR1 SNHLY and CDR2 FYNNEI. The CDR3 runs 14 residues. The V end was cut by 6 bases, the J end by 0 bases, with 8 bases between.